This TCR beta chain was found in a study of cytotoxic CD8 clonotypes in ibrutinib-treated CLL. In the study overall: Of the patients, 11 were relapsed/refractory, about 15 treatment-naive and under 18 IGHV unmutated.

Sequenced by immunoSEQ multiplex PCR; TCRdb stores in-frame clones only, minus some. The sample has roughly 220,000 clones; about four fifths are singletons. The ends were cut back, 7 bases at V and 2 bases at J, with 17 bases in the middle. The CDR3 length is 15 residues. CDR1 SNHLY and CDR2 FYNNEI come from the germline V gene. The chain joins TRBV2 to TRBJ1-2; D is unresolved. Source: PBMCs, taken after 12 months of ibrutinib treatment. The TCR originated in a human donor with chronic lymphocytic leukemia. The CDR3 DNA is TGTGCCAGCACTCGACCCCTGACGCAGAACTATGGCTACACCTTC. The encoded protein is CASTRPLTQNYGYTF.